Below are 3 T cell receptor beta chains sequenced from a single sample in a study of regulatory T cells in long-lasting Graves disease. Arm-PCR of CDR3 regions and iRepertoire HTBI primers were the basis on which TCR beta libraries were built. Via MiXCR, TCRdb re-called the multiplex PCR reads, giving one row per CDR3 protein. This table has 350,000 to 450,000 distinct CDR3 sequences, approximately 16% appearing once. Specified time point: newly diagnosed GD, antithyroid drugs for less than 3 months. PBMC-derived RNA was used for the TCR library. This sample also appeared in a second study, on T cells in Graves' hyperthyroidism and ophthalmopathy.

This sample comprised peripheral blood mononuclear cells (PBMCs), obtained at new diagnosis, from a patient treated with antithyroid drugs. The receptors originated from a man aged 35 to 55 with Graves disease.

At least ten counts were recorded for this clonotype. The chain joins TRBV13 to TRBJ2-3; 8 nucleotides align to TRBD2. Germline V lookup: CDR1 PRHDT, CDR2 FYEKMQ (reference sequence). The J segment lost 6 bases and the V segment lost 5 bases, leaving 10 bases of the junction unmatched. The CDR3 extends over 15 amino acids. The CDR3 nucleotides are TGTGCCAGCAGCCCTGGGACTAGTGAAGCGGATACGCAGTATTTT. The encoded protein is CASSPGTSEADTQYF.

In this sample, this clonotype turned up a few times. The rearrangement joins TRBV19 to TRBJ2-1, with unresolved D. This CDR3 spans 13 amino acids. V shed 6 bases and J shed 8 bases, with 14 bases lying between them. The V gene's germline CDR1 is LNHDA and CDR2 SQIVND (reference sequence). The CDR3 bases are TGTGCCAGTAGAGTTTGGTCGGGTGATGAGCAGTTCTTC. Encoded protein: CASRVWSGDEQFF.

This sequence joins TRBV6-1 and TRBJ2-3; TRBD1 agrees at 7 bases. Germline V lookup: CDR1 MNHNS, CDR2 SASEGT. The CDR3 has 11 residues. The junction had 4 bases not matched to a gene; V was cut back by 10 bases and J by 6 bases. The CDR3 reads CATGGYDTQYF. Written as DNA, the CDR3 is TGTGCCACAGGGGGTTATGATACGCAGTATTTT.